Listed here are 8 T cell receptor beta chains from one sample, sequenced in a study of cytomegalovirus exposure and HLA in healthy donors. Both 60 Vbeta primers and 13 Jbeta primers went into the PCR. Data came from immunoSEQ multiplex PCR; TCRdb stores just in-frame clones and leaves some out. In the table there are about 120,000 clones, around three quarters of which are singletons. The sample taken for sequencing was PBMCs. The source of these receptors is a woman in her 30s in good health and CMV-seropositive.

The J gene is TRBJ2-3, the V gene TRBV9; 9 bases align to TRBD2. The CDR3 spans 16 residues. The V gene end was trimmed by 4 bases and the J gene end by 4 bases; junction bases not matched to a gene: 10. Germline CDR1 is SGDLS and CDR2 is YYNGEE. This CDR3 is CASSPTPAGGSDTQYF. CDR3 bases: TGTGCCAGCAGCCCGACCCCAGCGGGGGGTTCAGATACGCAGTATTTT.

The chain employs TRBV19 and TRBJ2-7; D gene unclear. V shed 5 bases and J shed 4 bases, with 12 bases lying between them. This CDR3 has 13 amino acids. Germline CDR1 is LNHDA and CDR2 is SQIVND (reference sequence). The CDR3 reads CASSLASGYEQYF. CDR3 bases: TGTGCCAGTAGTCTGGCTTCAGGATACGAGCAGTACTTC.

This chain connects TRBV7-8 to TRBJ1-2, with 9 bases lining up with TRBD1. This CDR3 comprises 16 residues. Germline CDR1 SGHVS, CDR2 FQNEAQ. With 5 bases clipped from V and 4 bases from J, the junction kept 11 bases outside the gene matches. CDR3 in DNA: TGTGCCAGCAGCCCGAATCCGGGACAGGGAATCTATGGCTACACCTTC. Encoded protein: CASSPNPGQGIYGYTF.

This clone was seen only a few times. V gene TRBV5-1 combines with J gene TRBJ2-7, with D maybe TRBD2 (6 bases). Looked up from germline, CDR1 is SGHRS and CDR2 is YFSETQ. The CDR3 spans 14 residues. Trimming took off 0 bases at V and 7 bases at J, with 14 bases between the two ends. The CDR3 DNA is TGCGCCAGCAGCTTGGTGAGCGCCGGAGGGGAGCAGTACTTC. It yields the protein CASSLVSAGGEQYF.

This clone was recorded only once. The CDR3, as DNA: TGTGCCAGCAGGACAGCCCGGGAGACCCAGTACTTC. It codes for CASRTARETQYF. V gene TRBV28 combines with J gene TRBJ2-5; D is perhaps TRBD1 (5 bases). From germline, CDR1 is MDHEN and CDR2 SYDVKM. V lost 6 bases to trimming and J lost 5 bases, with 10 bases between them. The CDR3 spans 12 residues.

The V call is TRBV11-3, the J call TRBJ2-7; 9 nucleotides align to TRBD1. CDR1 and CDR2 from the germline V gene are SGHNT and YENEEA. V was clipped by 5 bases and J by 4 bases; unmatched bases: 3. The CDR3 spans 13 residues. The CDR3 sequence is CASSPGTGYEQYF. The CDR3 bases are TGTGCCAGCAGCCCCGGGACAGGGTACGAGCAGTACTTC.

The CDR3 coding sequence is TGTGCCAGCAGCTCCCGGACTAGCGGGGGGGCATATGGGGAGCTGTTTTTT. Its protein product is CASSSRTSGGAYGELFF. The chain carries TRBV11-2 and TRBJ2-2, with 15 bases matching TRBD2. This CDR3 contains 17 residues. V shed 4 bases and J 8 bases; nucleotides not matched to a gene: 8. Germline lookup yields CDR1 SGHAT and CDR2 FQNNGV. Variable domain in full (rest from reference TRBV11-2 and TRBJ2-2): EAGVAQSPRYKIIEKRQSVAFWCNPISGHATLYWYQQILGQGPKLLIQFQNNGVVDDSQLPKDRFSAERLKGVDSTLKIQPAKLEDSAVYLCASSSRTSGGAYGELFFGEGSRLTVL.

As concerns this clone: Other nucleotide sequences from this sample produce the same CDR3. The chain has TRBV5-1 and TRBJ2-7; TRBD1 matches 9 bases. CDR3 size: 13 residues. The germline V gene encodes CDR1 SGHRS and CDR2 YFSETQ. V lost 4 bases and J lost 3; bases outside the gene matches: 2. DNA for the CDR3: TGCGCCAGCAGCACGGGACAGGGCTACGAGCAGTACTTC. This sequence encodes CASSTGQGYEQYF.